Listed below are T cell receptor beta chains from one sample, sequenced in a study of cytomegalovirus exposure and HLA in healthy donors. Sequencing was performed with immunoSEQ multiplex PCR; in TCRdb, only in-frame clones are kept and a portion is missing. The sample has 68,000 or so clones; 80% to 90% are singletons. Sequencing used PBMCs. Receptors originate from a woman in her late teens or twenties in good health and CMV-seronegative. Each CDR3 is given with its conserved first and last residue. D genes are given only for firm matches. Expanded clones get a size class; other rows say once, few or many, or leave the size out.

v_call	d_call	j_call	clone_size	cdr3_nt	cdr3_aa
TRBV5-1	NA	TRBJ2-7	NA	TGCGCCAGCAGCTTGGTTAGCGGACTTTCCTACGAGCAGTACTTC	CASSLVSGLSYEQYF
TRBV5-8	NA	TRBJ1-6	NA	TGTGCCAGCAGTTCTCGAGGGAATTCACCCCTCCACTTT	CASSSRGNSPLHF
TRBV7-9	TRBD2	TRBJ2-5	NA	TGTGCCAGCAGCCCCCCGGGACTAGCGGGGTTTTCGGAGACCCAGTACTTC	CASSPPGLAGFSETQYF
TRBV19	TRBD2	TRBJ2-7	once	TGTGCCAGTAGCCGGACTAGCGGGAGTAAAACCTACGAGCAGTACTTC	CASSRTSGSKTYEQYF
TRBV10-3	TRBD2	TRBJ2-1	NA	TGTGCCATCAGTGAAGGAACTAGCGGGAGCGGCGAGCAGTTCTTC	CAISEGTSGSGEQFF
TRBV7-9	NA	TRBJ2-7	NA	TGTGCCAGCAGCGATAACAGGGCTACCTACGAGCAGTACTTC	CASSDNRATYEQYF
TRBV19	NA	TRBJ2-3	NA	TGTGCCAGTAGTATAGATGCAGCCTACTACACAGATACGCAGTATTTT	CASSIDAAYYTDTQYF
TRBV28	TRBD1	TRBJ2-7	NA	TGTGCCAGCCTTGGATCGACAGGGGAGCAGTACTTC	CASLGSTGEQYF
TRBV30	TRBD2	TRBJ2-1	NA	TGTGCCTGGAACCTACTAGCGGGGCTGTACAATGAGCAGTTCTTC	CAWNLLAGLYNEQFF
TRBV2	NA	TRBJ2-2	NA	TGTGCCAGCAGCCTAACCGGGATTACCGGGGAGCTGTTTTTT	CASSLTGITGELFF
TRBV30	NA	TRBJ2-2	NA	TGTGCCTGGAGGAGTCCTGGACACCAGAACACCGGGGAGCTGTTTTTT	CAWRSPGHQNTGELFF
TRBV30	TRBD1	TRBJ1-5	NA	TGTGCCTGGAGTTTCAACAGGGGGCTGAGGCAGCCCCAGCATTTT	CAWSFNRGLRQPQHF
TRBV6-6	NA	TRBJ1-2	once	TGTGCCAGCAGTTACAACGGGGTCGGCTCCTATGGCTACACCTTC	CASSYNGVGSYGYTF
TRBV6-4	TRBD1	TRBJ2-2	NA	TGTGCCAGCAGCCCCGGGACAGCGAACACCGGGGAGCTGTTTTTT	CASSPGTANTGELFF